The 10 T cell receptor beta chains below were found in one sample sequenced in a study of STAT5B mutations in CD4+ large granular lymphocyte leukemia (dated 2022 in TCRdb). Libraries were made using the immunoSEQ multiplex PCR assay. In TCRdb, the immuneACCESS table is reduced to in-frame sequences with V and J assigned. These tables do not hold every clone; where another copy was compared, an unresolved V gene accounts for under half, and the others remain unexplained. The sample has tens of thousands of clones on record, over 70% of them singletons. Jointly, the top ten make up less than 5% of the sample. The specimen sequenced was CD4+ T cells from blood buffy coats. The receptors were gathered from a human donor in good health.

This rearrangement joins TRBV11-2 to TRBJ2-3, with D possibly being TRBD1 (6 bases). Germline V gene lookup returns CDR1 SGHAT and CDR2 FQNNGV. V was shortened by 4 bases and J by 0 bases, with 11 bases between the two germline ends. CDR3 length: 15 residues. CDR3 DNA: TGTGCCAGCAGCTCAGTACAGGGAAGCACAGATACGCAGTATTTT. Translating gives CASSSVQGSTDTQYF. Full variable domain (remainder filled in from reference TRBV11-2 and TRBJ2-3): EAGVAQSPRYKIIEKRQSVAFWCNPISGHATLYWYQQILGQGPKLLIQFQNNGVVDDSQLPKDRFSAERLKGVDSTLKIQPAKLEDSAVYLCASSSVQGSTDTQYFGPGTRLTVL.

This chain joins TRBV12-2 and TRBJ2-2; the D call in the table, TRBD1, was not verified against the DNA. TRBV12-2 is recorded as a pseudogene. This CDR3 region has 15 residues. The CDR3 bases are TGTGCAAGTCGCTTTGATCAGGGGGACACCGGGGAGCTGTTTTTT. Translated, it gives CASRFDQGDTGELFF.

V usage is TRBV7-9 and J usage is TRBJ2-3; D possibly uses TRBD1 or TRBD2 (7 bases each). This CDR3 spans 17 amino acids. Per the germline V gene, CDR1 is SEHNR and CDR2 is FQNEAQ (reference sequence). V was cut by 5 bases and J by 2 bases, with 20 bases left in between. This CDR3 is CASSAQGGFGDTDTQYF. In DNA form, the CDR3 reads TGTGCCAGCAGCGCCCAGGGGGGGTTCGGGGACACAGATACGCAGTATTTT.

J is TRBJ1-4 and V is TRBV14; 7 positions agree with TRBD1. This CDR3 spans 13 amino acids. Trimming at V came to 4 bases and at J to 7 bases, leaving 3 bases not matched to a gene. Per germline, CDR1 SGHDN and CDR2 FVKESK. CDR3 sequence reads: CASSRNRGEKLFF. CDR3 sequence (DNA): TGTGCCAGCAGCCGGAACAGGGGTGAAAAACTGTTTTTT.

The rearrangement joins TRBV13 to TRBJ2-6; D is unresolved. The length of the CDR3 is 19 residues. V lost 2 bases and J lost 4, with 21 bases in between. Germline V CDR1 and CDR2: PRHDT, FYEKMQ (reference sequence). The chain's CDR3 is CASSLRTTQGLKGANVLTF. The CDR3, as DNA: TGTGCCAGCAGCTTACGTACCACCCAAGGCCTAAAGGGGGCCAACGTCCTGACTTTC.

The rearrangement uses TRBV30 and TRBJ2-3, with D perhaps TRBD2 (5 bases). CDR3 size: 13 residues. The germline gives CDR1 GTSNPN, CDR2 SVGIG (reference sequence). Trimming shortened V by 2 bases and J by 2 bases, and 8 bases separated the two germline ends. The CDR3 DNA sequence: TGTGCCTGGAGTAGAGGGCTCACAGATACGCAGTATTTT. Residues: CAWSRGLTDTQYF.

The rearrangement uses TRBV6-6 and TRBJ2-4; D unclear. Trimming removed 5 bases at V and 0 bases at J, with 8 bases between. Germline CDR1 reads MNHNY; CDR2 reads SVGAGI (reference sequence). The CDR3 contains 14 residues. The CDR3: CASSGTLAKNIQYF. The CDR3 DNA sequence: TGTGCCAGCAGTGGCACTCTAGCCAAAAACATTCAGTACTTC.

V and J are TRBV19 and TRBJ2-1; 13 bases are a match to TRBD2. Losses at the gene ends were 6 bases for V and 8 bases for J; bases not matched to a gene: 13. Germline V gives CDR1 LNHDA, CDR2 SQIVND (reference sequence). The CDR3 spans 17 residues. The DNA of the CDR3 is TGTGCCAGTAGCCTAACGACTAGCGGGAGGAGGGGCGATGAGCAGTTCTTC. It codes for CASSLTTSGRRGDEQFF.

Turning to this clone: This CDR3 is also generated by other DNA sequences in the sample. The rearrangement links TRBV7-9 to TRBJ2-7; 12 nucleotides match TRBD2. The junction had 10 bases not matched to a gene; V was cut back by 5 bases and J by 5 bases. The CDR3 totals 16 residues. Germline-derived CDR1 and CDR2 are SEHNR and FQNEAQ (reference sequence). The CDR3 protein is CASSRGLAGGLDEQYF. In DNA form, the CDR3 reads TGTGCCAGCAGCAGGGGGCTAGCGGGAGGGCTTGACGAGCAGTACTTC.

The genes are TRBV6-5 and TRBJ1-1, with no clear D. Between the trimmed V and J ends, which lost 1 base and 4 bases, there was a span of 10 bases. CDR1 and CDR2 from the germline V gene are MNHEY and SVGAGI. The CDR3 is made up of 14 amino acids. This chain's CDR3 is CASSYFGVATEAFF. The DNA for the CDR3 is TGTGCCAGCAGTTACTTTGGCGTCGCCACTGAAGCTTTCTTT.